What follows are 19 T cell receptor beta chains derived from one specimen sequenced in a study of blood T cell repertoires in COVID-19. Here immunoSEQ multiplex PCR was the method, and the copy in TCRdb shows in-frame clones only, minus some. The sample includes roughly 160,000 clones, more than 70% of them seen just once. The sequencing sample was made of peripheral blood. These receptors all come from a man aged 50-60 years with active or convalescent COVID-19.

CDR3 coding DNA: TGTGCCAGCAGCTTTGGGACTTCCGAAAAACTGTTTTTT. This translates into CASSFGTSEKLFF. The rearrangement links TRBV3-1 (or the pseudogene TRBV3-2) to TRBJ1-4; tentative D call: TRBD1 (5 bases). Trimming pared 5 bases from V and 8 bases from J, leaving 12 bases between. Germline CDR1 and CDR2: LGHDT and YNNKEL (reference sequence). The CDR3 covers 13 residues.

This clone has only a few counts. The chain employs TRBV13 and TRBJ2-1; 9 bases match TRBD1. The CDR3 contains 17 residues. The germline V gene encodes CDR1 PRHDT and CDR2 FYEKMQ (reference sequence). With 4 bases clipped from V and 5 bases from J, the junction kept 12 bases outside the gene matches. The CDR3 region has the DNA TGTGCCAGCAGCTCGGCCTTACGGACAGGGGTAGACAATGAGCAGTTCTTC. Translating gives CASSSALRTGVDNEQFF.

This chain uses TRBV19 with TRBJ1-1; 7 bases match TRBD1. V dropped 7 bases and J dropped 5; count of bases not matched to a gene: 7. CDR1 is LNHDA, CDR2 SQIVND, per germline (reference sequence). This CDR3 spans 13 amino acids. The CDR3: CASNPGGRTEAFF. The DNA for the CDR3 is TGTGCCAGTAACCCAGGGGGGAGGACTGAAGCTTTCTTT.

The chain links TRBV4-2 to TRBJ2-3; 7 bases line up with TRBD2. Trimming removed 0 bases from V and 2 bases from J; junction bases left unmatched: 8. Germline V gene sequence: CDR1 LGHNA, CDR2 YNFKEQ. The CDR3 has 17 residues. CDR3 coding DNA: TGTGCCAGCAGCCAAGATTTTTACGGGGGGATCACAGATACGCAGTATTTT. Protein product: CASSQDFYGGITDTQYF.

V is TRBV7-9 and J is TRBJ1-3; a possible D gene is TRBD1 (5 bases). This CDR3 contains 15 residues. CDR1 is SEHNR, CDR2 FQNEAQ, per germline (reference sequence). V was cut by 1 base and J by 6 bases, with 13 bases left in between. The CDR3 DNA reads as TGTGCCAGCAGCTTAGTCAAGGGGCGCGTAAACACCATATATTTT. This codes for CASSLVKGRVNTIYF.

V gene TRBV15 combines with J gene TRBJ1-3, with D perhaps TRBD1 (6 bases). CDR1 is LNHNV, CDR2 YYDKDF, per germline (reference sequence). This CDR3 spans 15 amino acids. V lost 4 bases and J 4 bases, leaving 14 bases between the germline ends. The CDR3 DNA is TGTGCCACCAGCAAACACAGGGAAATAGGAAACACCATATATTTT. Its translation: CATSKHREIGNTIYF.

As to this clone: Other nucleotide sequences in the sample specify the same CDR3. This rearrangement joins TRBV18 to TRBJ1-5; TRBD1 agrees at 8 bases. From germline, CDR1 is KGHSH and CDR2 LQKENI. The V gene end was trimmed by 3 bases and the J gene end by 4 bases; junction bases not matched to a gene: 2. The CDR3 sequence is 14 residues long. The CDR3 protein is CASSPRQGNQPQHF. DNA of the CDR3: TGTGCCAGCTCACCCAGACAGGGGAATCAGCCCCAGCATTTT.

V is TRBV20-1 and J is TRBJ2-1, with 9 bases lining up with TRBD2. Germline values: CDR1 DFQATT, CDR2 SNEGSKA (reference sequence). This CDR3 has 14 amino acids. Trimming removed 6 bases from V and 10 bases from J; junction bases left unmatched: 13. The CDR3 sequence is CSASLAGGWSEQFF. In DNA, the CDR3 is TGCAGTGCCAGTTTGGCGGGGGGGTGGTCGGAGCAGTTCTTC.

The chain has TRBV6-2 or TRBV6-3 and TRBJ1-2; 8 nucleotides match TRBD1. Germline CDR1 and CDR2: MNHEY and SVGEGT. J lost 4 bases, V lost 7 bases, and 14 bases had no gene match. The CDR3 sequence is 16 residues long. CDR3 amino acids: CASTYSRGPSGYGYTF. The CDR3 DNA follows: TGTGCCAGCACGTACTCCAGGGGGCCTTCTGGCTATGGCTACACCTTC.

The gene calls are TRBV2 and TRBJ1-4; no reliable D call. With 1 base removed from V and 8 bases from J, the gap between germline ends came to 11 bases. Germline V gene lookup returns CDR1 SNHLY and CDR2 FYNNEI. This CDR3 comprises 14 residues. CDR3 amino acids: CASSEVGRFEKLFF. CDR3 DNA: TGTGCCAGCAGTGAAGTCGGGAGGTTCGAAAAACTGTTTTTT.

The CDR3 DNA is TGTGCCAGCAGCTTGGACTGGAACTATGGCTACACCTTC. The encoded protein is CASSLDWNYGYTF. The chain employs TRBV5-4 and TRBJ1-2; no clear D gene. The CDR3 extends over 13 amino acids. Germline-derived CDR1 and CDR2 are SGHNT and YYREEE (reference sequence). The V end lost 0 bases, the J end lost 2 bases, and 5 bases lay between the germline ends.

The chain uses TRBV27 and TRBJ2-7; 11 bases agree with TRBD1. J was trimmed by 5 bases and V by 5 bases; bases with no gene match: 8. Germline V gene sequence: CDR1 MNHEY, CDR2 SMNVEV (reference sequence). This CDR3 spans 15 amino acids. The CDR3 coding sequence is TGTGCCAGCAGTCATCTACCGGGACAGGGGGACGAGCAGTACTTC. This translates into CASSHLPGQGDEQYF.

The chain couples TRBV7-9 to TRBJ2-1; D might be TRBD1 (8 bases). The length of the CDR3 is 13 residues. V shed 4 bases and J shed 6 bases, with 10 bases lying between them. The germline V gene has CDR1 SEHNR and CDR2 FQNEAQ (reference sequence). This CDR3 reads CASSYRGGNEQFF. Written as DNA, the CDR3 is TGTGCCAGCAGCTACAGGGGGGGCAATGAGCAGTTCTTC.

The chain combines TRBV3-1 (or the pseudogene TRBV3-2) with TRBJ1-1, with 7 bases fitting TRBD1. The J segment lost 0 bases and the V segment lost 4 bases, leaving 5 bases of the junction unmatched. The germline gives CDR1 LGHDT, CDR2 YNNKEL (reference sequence). The CDR3 sequence is 15 residues long. The CDR3 nucleotides are TGTGCCAGCAGCCGGGGACAGCGGATGAACACTGAAGCTTTCTTT. Translating it yields CASSRGQRMNTEAFF.

As regards this clone: Germline is not matched at one junction end, which may reflect a read error. The chain carries TRBV29-1 and TRBJ2-5; 14 bases match TRBD2. The CDR3 length is 16 residues. Germline values: CDR1 SQVTM, CDR2 ANQGSEA. DNA for the CDR3: TGCAGCGTTGGGGATGGACTAGCGGGAGGCCAAGCGACCCAGTACTTC. It is translated as CSVGDGLAGGQATQYF.

The chain links TRBV3-1 (or the pseudogene TRBV3-2) to TRBJ1-2; 9 bases line up with TRBD1. This CDR3 contains 14 residues. Germline CDR1 LGHDT, CDR2 YNNKEL (reference sequence). With 1 base clipped from V and 8 bases from J, the junction kept 5 bases outside the gene matches. The CDR3 reads CASSQVQGAGGYTF. CDR3 DNA sequence: TGTGCCAGCAGCCAAGTACAGGGGGCTGGAGGCTACACCTTC.

The V call is TRBV2, the J call TRBJ1-2; 8 nucleotides line up with TRBD1. The CDR3 runs 14 residues. With V trimmed by 7 bases and J by 2 bases, 6 bases remained unmatched. Germline values: CDR1 SNHLY, CDR2 FYNNEI. The CDR3 sequence: CASTYAGGNYGYTF. CDR3 in DNA: TGTGCCAGCACTTATGCAGGGGGCAACTATGGCTACACCTTC.

The chain joins TRBV7-2 to TRBJ1-2; weak D call: TRBD1 (6 bases). V gave up 5 bases and J gave up 5 bases, with 9 bases separating them. Germline CDR1 SGHTA, CDR2 FQGNSA. This CDR3 is 12 amino acids long. CDR3 region: CASSDRNYGYTF. The CDR3 DNA sequence: TGTGCCAGCAGCGACAGGAATTATGGCTACACCTTC.

The chain links TRBV27 to TRBJ2-1; D is ambiguous. Per germline, CDR1 MNHEY and CDR2 SMNVEV (reference sequence). The V gene lost 0 bases and the J gene lost 2 bases, with 11 bases spanning the gap. The CDR3 length is 16 residues. The CDR3: CASSLSSRRTYNEQFF. The CDR3 DNA sequence: TGTGCCAGCAGTTTATCGTCTAGGCGGACCTACAATGAGCAGTTCTTC.